Listed below are T cell receptor beta chains from one sample, sequenced in a study of technical replicates of blood from a few donors. The data were produced by immunoSEQ multiplex PCR, yet TCRdb's version contains in-frame clones alone and is incomplete. The top ten hold 0.27% of the sample, which has tens of thousands of clones, about 92% seen once. Source material: T cells isolated from PBMCs. The receptors originated from a human donor in good health. The conserved cysteine and the conserved F or W are not part of the CDR3 here. Fields, in order: V gene, CDR3 length, clone size, CDR3 protein. Rows may omit the clone size; those that give it use once, few, many or a size class.

v_call: TRBV7-9
cdr3_length: 13
clone_size: NA
cdr3_aa: ASSRSFRDHNEQF

v_call: TRBV6-1
cdr3_length: 11
clone_size: NA
cdr3_aa: ATGTSSSYEQY

v_call: TRBV6-1
cdr3_length: 15
clone_size: NA
cdr3_aa: ASSVVGAGMVGETQY

v_call: TRBV11-2
cdr3_length: 13
clone_size: NA
cdr3_aa: ASSVRDRVTDTQY

v_call: TRBV28
cdr3_length: 11
clone_size: NA
cdr3_aa: ASSLGQGAVGT

v_call: TRBV11-3
cdr3_length: 13
clone_size: NA
cdr3_aa: ASSSSGGRGETQY

v_call: TRBV28
cdr3_length: 14
clone_size: NA
cdr3_aa: ASRGPVDGKSYEQY

v_call: TRBV5-1
cdr3_length: 13
clone_size: NA
cdr3_aa: ASSLEQGHSYEQY

v_call: TRBV7-9
cdr3_length: 11
clone_size: NA
cdr3_aa: ASRDKTTDTQY

v_call: TRBV10-1
cdr3_length: 11
clone_size: NA
cdr3_aa: ASSDDLAYEQY

v_call: TRBV5-1
cdr3_length: 14
clone_size: NA
cdr3_aa: ASSSSPGGAADTQY

v_call: TRBV5-1
cdr3_length: 12
clone_size: once
cdr3_aa: ASSTGQASYGYT

v_call: TRBV27
cdr3_length: 12
clone_size: NA
cdr3_aa: ASKRTGAGYEQY

v_call: TRBV23-1
cdr3_length: 14
clone_size: NA
cdr3_aa: ASSQPPRDRNSPLH

v_call: TRBV28
cdr3_length: 10
clone_size: NA
cdr3_aa: ASRGTSHEQF

v_call: TRBV4-1
cdr3_length: 13
clone_size: once
cdr3_aa: ASSQFLQGTEGYT

v_call: TRBV19
cdr3_length: 13
clone_size: NA
cdr3_aa: ASRISGGVNTEAF

v_call: TRBV5-6
cdr3_length: 15
clone_size: NA
cdr3_aa: ASSLGGGGLNYYGYT

v_call: TRBV6-1
cdr3_length: 16
clone_size: NA
cdr3_aa: ASSEEEQWVSSTDTQY

v_call: TRBV19
cdr3_length: 14
clone_size: NA
cdr3_aa: ASSHITGVGSYEQY

v_call: TRBV11-3
cdr3_length: 14
clone_size: NA
cdr3_aa: ASSLLTSGSYNEQF

v_call: TRBV7-8
cdr3_length: 13
clone_size: NA
cdr3_aa: ASSPRGGDTGELF

v_call: TRBV5-1
cdr3_length: 13
clone_size: NA
cdr3_aa: ASSLGGTSGDEQY

v_call: TRBV27
cdr3_length: 11
clone_size: NA
cdr3_aa: ASSSMRNQPQH

v_call: TRBV30
cdr3_length: 13
clone_size: NA
cdr3_aa: AWSGVMAGRHGYT

v_call: TRBV25-1
cdr3_length: 9
clone_size: few
cdr3_aa: ASLNPRGYT

v_call: TRBV2
cdr3_length: 13
clone_size: NA
cdr3_aa: ASSTDWTSQETQY

v_call: TRBV2
cdr3_length: 12
clone_size: NA
cdr3_aa: ASHNRGSNQPQH

v_call: TRBV2
cdr3_length: 10
clone_size: few
cdr3_aa: ASSGQLTEAF

v_call: TRBV10-3
cdr3_length: 14
clone_size: once
cdr3_aa: AISESASYRTDTQY

v_call: TRBV5-1
cdr3_length: 13
clone_size: NA
cdr3_aa: ASSLGQGRDYGYT

v_call: TRBV7-9
cdr3_length: 12
clone_size: NA
cdr3_aa: ATSSGETYNEQF

v_call: TRBV5-1
cdr3_length: 12
clone_size: NA
cdr3_aa: ASSFTQGRTEAF

v_call: TRBV20-1
cdr3_length: 9
clone_size: NA
cdr3_aa: SARRRDEQY

v_call: TRBV6-6
cdr3_length: 14
clone_size: NA
cdr3_aa: ATKGGGGAYQETQY

v_call: TRBV7-8
cdr3_length: 12
clone_size: NA
cdr3_aa: ASSLVGVGSPLH

v_call: TRBV6-1
cdr3_length: 11
clone_size: NA
cdr3_aa: ASQVGARYGYT

v_call: TRBV6-5
cdr3_length: 11
clone_size: NA
cdr3_aa: ASSYGNGFGYT

v_call: TRBV7-8
cdr3_length: 14
clone_size: NA
cdr3_aa: ASSLGPFGENTEAF

v_call: TRBV6-6
cdr3_length: 11
clone_size: NA
cdr3_aa: ASSSDRNYGYT

v_call: TRBV13
cdr3_length: 11
clone_size: NA
cdr3_aa: ASSRLSVGELF

v_call: TRBV19
cdr3_length: 12
clone_size: NA
cdr3_aa: ASSEQGLKAEAF

v_call: TRBV5-5
cdr3_length: 13
clone_size: NA
cdr3_aa: ASSLEGGLVREQY

v_call: TRBV2
cdr3_length: 10
clone_size: NA
cdr3_aa: ASGDSNYGYT

v_call: TRBV27
cdr3_length: 18
clone_size: NA
cdr3_aa: ASIPRGGTSGRKTYNEQF

v_call: TRBV2
cdr3_length: 11
clone_size: NA
cdr3_aa: ASGRENTGELF

v_call: TRBV7-6
cdr3_length: 11
clone_size: NA
cdr3_aa: ASSSITANEQF

v_call: TRBV28
cdr3_length: 11
clone_size: NA
cdr3_aa: ASSETGWSGYT